Presented here are 7 T cell receptor beta chains from one specimen sequenced in a study of blood T cells in healthy people across ages. A sample-barcoded 5' primer and a J-beta primer mix were used in a second PCR of roughly 6 to 11 cycles. TCRdb ran MiXCR on the 5' RACE reads and lists one entry per CDR3 protein. Of 1.8 million or so distinct CDR3 sequences listed, more than 35% are singletons. Sequenced input: blood. The receptors here all came from a human donor in good health.

The chain employs TRBV6-2 or TRBV6-3 and TRBJ2-1; 10 nucleotides line up with TRBD2. V gave up 4 bases and J gave up 12 bases; unmatched junction bases: 18. The CDR3 has 17 amino acids. CDR1 and CDR2 from the germline V gene are MNHEY and SVGEGT. The CDR3 reads CASSSPASGGSSSGQFF. In DNA, the CDR3 is TGTGCCAGCAGTTCCCCCGCTAGCGGGGGATCAAGCTCGGGGCAGTTCTTC.

The rearrangement uses TRBV20-1 and TRBJ1-3, with D possibly matching TRBD1 (6 bases). V was trimmed by 0 bases and J by 5 bases, leaving 14 bases between them. The V gene's germline CDR1 is DFQATT and CDR2 SNEGSKA (reference sequence). The CDR3 is 15 residues long. The CDR3 protein is CSARDSKGERNTIYF. The CDR3 DNA reads as TGCAGTGCTAGAGATTCTAAGGGGGAAAGAAACACCATATATTTT.

This clonotype came up a few times. This chain joins TRBV5-1 and TRBJ2-7; 7 nucleotides agree with TRBD1. Per the germline V gene, CDR1 is SGHRS and CDR2 is YFSETQ. The CDR3 is made up of 16 amino acids. V trimming: 4 bases; J trimming: 2 bases; junction bases outside the gene matches: 12. The CDR3: CASSQDAWQGAYEQYF. The CDR3 DNA sequence: TGCGCCAGCAGCCAAGATGCTTGGCAGGGGGCCTACGAGCAGTACTTC. The full variable domain, with the rest looked up from reference TRBV5-1 and TRBJ2-7, is KAGVTQTPRYLIKTRGQQVTLSCSPISGHRSVSWYQQTPGQGLQFLFEYFSETQRNKGNFPGRFSGRQFSNSRSEMNVSTLELGDSALYLCASSQDAWQGAYEQYFGPGTRLTVT.

This clonotype came up a few times. The CDR3 DNA sequence: TGCGCCAGCAGCCAAGTCCTCGGGGGGCGGGTGACCCAGTACTTC. Protein: CASSQVLGGRVTQYF. This chain uses TRBV4-3 with TRBJ2-7; tentatively, D is TRBD2 (7 bases). The DNA end favors TRBJ2-5, so the J call may be wrong. CDR3 length: 15 amino acids. The germline V gene encodes CDR1 LGHNA and CDR2 YSLEER.

This sequence joins TRBV20-1 and TRBJ1-2, with D possibly TRBD1 on 6 matching bases. Germline CDR1 and CDR2: DFQATT and SNEGSKA (reference sequence). V lost 6 bases and J 7 bases, leaving 18 bases between the germline ends. This CDR3 spans 13 amino acids. CDR3 in amino acids: CSAPGVGFVGYTF. CDR3 bases: TGCAGTGCACCAGGGGTCGGTTTCGTTGGCTACACCTTC.

The V gene is TRBV4-1, the J gene TRBJ2-3; 8 nucleotides match TRBD1. V was pared by 0 bases and J by 5 bases, with 13 bases of the junction left unmatched. Germline loops: CDR1 MGHRA, CDR2 YSYEKL. There are 18 residues in the CDR3. In DNA form, the CDR3 reads TGCGCCAGCAGCCAAGACCCACCGACAGGGGTCCGCGGAGATACGCAGTATTTT. Translation: CASSQDPPTGVRGDTQYF.

V gene TRBV29-1 combines with J gene TRBJ1-2; TRBD1 matches 7 bases. The CDR3 is 12 residues long. The J segment lost 5 bases and the V segment lost 8 bases, leaving 8 bases of the junction unmatched. Looked up from germline, CDR1 is SQVTM and CDR2 is ANQGSEA. The CDR3 DNA is TGCAGCCCCTCGACAGGGTCGTATGGCTACACCTTC. Its protein is CSPSTGSYGYTF.